This T cell receptor beta chain was retrieved from a study of human T cells and chemical hapten exposure. Study-wide context: Skin on the upper inner arm, about 2 cm by about 2 cm in size, was sensitized with 2% DPC.

Germline V lookup: CDR1 MNHNS, CDR2 SASEGT. V was pared by 6 bases and J by 8 bases, with 19 bases between. The CDR3 covers 15 residues. The time point denotes: patch test 1, 2 weeks after DPC sensitization. The treatment is: therapeutic diphenylcyclopropenone sensitization with weekly scalp DPC. At least ten counts were recorded for this clonotype. TCRdb re-called the RACE reads through MiXCR, storing one row per CDR3 protein. The table has around 380,000 distinct CDR3 sequences, nearly 5% seen once. The sequence was obtained from a woman aged 45-60 years with alopecia areata. Some clones in this sample may be carry-over from other donors' samples. The sequencing used whole blood, collected in connection with sensitization to the hapten diphenylcyclopropenone (DPC). The V gene is TRBV6-1, the J gene TRBJ1-4; TRBD1 is a possible D gene (5 bases). CDR3 residues: CASRPYRDGSEKLFF. The CDR3 nucleotides are TGTGCCAGCAGGCCGTACCGGGACGGTTCCGAAAAACTGTTTTTT.